The 11 T cell receptor beta chains below come from one sample, sequenced in a study of response to subunit inactivated influenza vaccine. One entry per CDR3 protein results from TCRdb running MiXCR on the RT-PCR reads. The repertoire includes around 200,000 distinct CDR3 sequences, about a tenth of them detected once, and roughly a tenth sits in the top ten. Sequences were derived from non-naive T cells sorted from PBMCs, sampled on the day of vaccination. The receptors were sampled from a man in his forties or fifties who received an inactivated influenza vaccine.

The DNA for the CDR3 is TGTGCCAGCAGTCGGACTTTTTTGGCCTACGAGCAGTACTTC. This sequence encodes CASSRTFLAYEQYF. The rearrangement links TRBV28 to TRBJ2-7, with TRBD2 as a possible D gene (5 bases). Deletions cut 5 bases from V and 2 bases from J, with 13 bases between. The CDR3 consists of 14 residues. Germline loops: CDR1 MDHEN, CDR2 SYDVKM.

J is TRBJ2-5 and V is TRBV29-1; the match to TRBD2 covers 10 bases. The V gene end was trimmed by 4 bases and the J gene end by 5 bases; junction bases not matched to a gene: 4. From germline, CDR1 is SQVTM and CDR2 ANQGSEA. This CDR3 is built from 13 residues. The CDR3, as DNA: TGCAGCGTTGTGAGAGCGGGAGGGGAGACCCAGTACTTC. Translated: CSVVRAGGETQYF.

This rearrangement joins TRBV7-3 to TRBJ1-2; 9 nucleotides match TRBD1. J lost 6 bases, V lost 5 bases, and 7 bases had no gene match. The CDR3 consists of 14 residues. Germline V lookup: CDR1 SGHTA, CDR2 FQGTGA. The CDR3: CASSPTGGVDGYTF. CDR3 bases: TGTGCCAGCAGCCCGACAGGGGGTGTGGATGGCTACACCTTC.

CDR3 residues: CAWSVRAAEREDTQYF. The CDR3 DNA reads as TGTGCCTGGAGTGTACGGGCAGCTGAGCGGGAAGATACGCAGTATTTT. The J gene is TRBJ2-3, the V gene TRBV30; 7 positions agree with TRBD2. Germline V gives CDR1 GTSNPN, CDR2 SVGIG (reference sequence). Trimming at V came to 0 bases and at J to 5 bases, leaving 11 bases not matched to a gene. The CDR3 totals 16 residues.

This chain links TRBV29-1 with TRBJ2-4; maybe TRBD1 (6 bases). Trimming stripped 4 bases from V and 0 bases from J, with 34 bases between. Germline values: CDR1 SQVTM, CDR2 ANQGSEA. This CDR3 is built from 22 residues. The CDR3 DNA is TGCAGCGTTGTAGCGCCCCGGATTTCCCGGACAGAAAGACCTCTAGCCAAAAACATTCAGTACTTC. Translation: CSVVAPRISRTERPLAKNIQYF.

This clonotype appeared many times. The chain links TRBV28 to TRBJ2-1, with 10 bases identical to TRBD2. The V and J ends lost 7 bases and 0 bases, in that order; junction bases with no gene match: 9. The V gene's germline CDR1 is MDHEN and CDR2 SYDVKM. The CDR3 totals 17 residues. The chain's CDR3 is CASNSGGLAISYNEQFF. The CDR3 nucleotides are TGTGCCAGCAATAGCGGGGGGCTTGCCATCTCCTACAATGAGCAGTTCTTC.

This chain joins TRBV15 and TRBJ2-2; the D is unclear. V shed 0 bases and J shed 5 bases, with 4 bases lying between them. Per germline, CDR1 LNHNV and CDR2 YYDKDF (reference sequence). CDR3 length: 13 amino acids. The CDR3 loop is CATSRDQTGELFF. The DNA of the CDR3 is TGTGCCACCAGCAGAGATCAAACCGGGGAGCTGTTTTTT.

CDR3 coding DNA: TGTGCCAGCAGCTTTAGGGCCCCCACAGATACGCAGTATTTT. It is translated as CASSFRAPTDTQYF. This chain joins TRBV7-9 and TRBJ2-3; D not resolved. This CDR3 is 14 amino acids long. Trimming removed 3 bases at V and 2 bases at J, with 9 bases between. Germline loops: CDR1 SEHNR, CDR2 FQNEAQ (reference sequence).

The chain employs TRBV7-9 and TRBJ2-3; D call uncertain. CDR1 is SEHNR and CDR2 is FQNEAQ in the germline V gene (reference sequence). V gave up 6 bases and J gave up 4 bases, with 8 bases separating them. The CDR3 sequence is 12 residues long. This CDR3 is CASRGEPDTQYF. CDR3 DNA: TGTGCCAGCAGGGGCGAGCCAGATACGCAGTATTTT.

The genes are TRBV20-1 and TRBJ2-1; 12 positions agree with TRBD2. The CDR3 consists of 19 residues. Germline CDR1 is DFQATT and CDR2 is SNEGSKA (reference sequence). With V trimmed by 0 bases and J by 0 bases, 9 bases remained unmatched. CDR3: CSARDPRLAGDPSYNEQFF. The CDR3 DNA is TGCAGTGCTAGAGATCCGAGACTAGCGGGAGATCCCTCCTACAATGAGCAGTTCTTC.

The genes are TRBV7-2 and TRBJ1-1; 7 bases match TRBD1. CDR3 length equals 15 residues. CDR1 SGHTA and CDR2 FQGNSA come from the germline V gene. Trimming at V came to 0 bases and at J to 10 bases, leaving 11 bases not matched to a gene. This CDR3 reads CASSLAGAGTEGAFF. CDR3 bases: TGTGCCAGCAGCTTAGCCGGTGCAGGGACAGAAGGAGCTTTCTTT.